Presented here are 23 T cell receptor beta chains from one specimen sequenced in a study of metastatic and nonmetastatic thyroid tumors. All patients were untreated before thyroid surgery. TCRdb re-analyzed the PCR reads through MiXCR. The sample has around 26,000 clones; 20% to 25% are singletons. Material: adjacent normal tissue. The receptor source for this set is a female donor with papillary thyroid cancer or a benign thyroid nodule (not recorded which). Some clones in this sample may be carry-over from other donors' samples.

This clone was seen a handful of times. Mismatch with germline at one junction end may stem from a read error. This sequence joins TRBV6-4 and TRBJ2-2; 8 bases map to TRBD2. The CDR3 sequence is 13 residues long. Germline assignment: CDR1 MRHNA and CDR2 SNTAGT. The CDR3 DNA is TGTGCCAACACCGGGGGGGGGCCCGGGGAGCTGCTTTTT. Protein: CANTGGGPGELLF.

This clone was counted ten times or more. V gene TRBV20-1 combines with J gene TRBJ2-7; D remains unclear. V was trimmed by 0 bases and J by 1 base, leaving 7 bases between them. CDR1 and CDR2 (germline): DFQATT, SNEGSKA (reference sequence). This CDR3 is 13 amino acids long. The CDR3, as DNA: TGCAGTGCTAGAGAGGGAATGTCCTACGAGCAGTACTTC. Translating gives CSAREGMSYEQYF.

This clone came up many times. A read error may explain this, as a much larger clone is one base away. In the same sample, other DNA sequences code for this CDR3. The chain recombines TRBV12-5 with TRBJ1-2; tentative D call: TRBD1 (5 bases). The length of the CDR3 is 15 residues. Per the germline V gene, CDR1 is LGHNT and CDR2 is FRNRAP. CDR3 region: CASGFPSREGYGYTF. Written as DNA, the CDR3 is TGTGCCAGTGGTTTCCCGAGCAGGGAAGGCTATGGCTACACCTTC.

This clone is termed medium-sized. This CDR3 reads CASSRDRDSYGYTF. The CDR3 bases are TGTGCCAGCAGTCGGGACAGGGACAGCTATGGCTACACCTTC. The V call is TRBV2, the J call TRBJ1-2; 9 positions agree with TRBD1. Germline-derived CDR1 and CDR2 are SNHLY and FYNNEI. This CDR3 has 14 amino acids. Germline trimming cut 5 bases from V and 4 bases from J; bases unmatched to any gene: 5. The full variable domain, rest sourced from reference TRBV2 and TRBJ1-2, is EPEVTQTPSHQVTQMGQEVILRCVPISNHLYFYWYRQILGQKVEFLVSFYNNEISEKSEIFDDQFSVERPDGSNFTLKIRSTKLEDSAMYFCASSRDRDSYGYTFGSGTRLTVV.

This clone was counted ten times or more. This rearrangement joins TRBV7-8 to TRBJ1-5; 9 bases agree with TRBD1. The trim removed 5 bases at V and 7 bases at J, leaving 6 bases unmatched. Germline loops: CDR1 SGHVS, CDR2 FQNEAQ. The CDR3 extends over 14 amino acids. The CDR3 nucleotides read TGTGCCAGCAGCCCCGGACAGGGGAACCAGCCCCAGCATTTT. Translated, it gives CASSPGQGNQPQHF.

This clone is medium-sized within its sample. This chain connects TRBV7-8 to TRBJ2-7; D unclear. Germline CDR1 SGHVS, CDR2 FQNEAQ. V dropped 3 bases and J dropped 4 bases, with 7 bases sitting between them. The length of the CDR3 is 12 residues. DNA of the CDR3: TGTGCCAGCAGCTTGGTGGAGTACGAGCAGTACTTC. The encoded protein is CASSLVEYEQYF.

By frequency in the sample, this clone is medium-sized. The J gene is TRBJ1-1, the V gene TRBV10-3; D gene unclear. CDR1 ENHRY and CDR2 SYGVKD come from the germline V gene. V lost 2 bases and J 0 bases, leaving 13 bases between the germline ends. The CDR3 is 16 residues long. The CDR3 coding sequence is TGTGCCATCAGTGAGCCGGAGGGAAGGATGAACACTGAAGCTTTCTTT. Encoded protein: CAISEPEGRMNTEAFF.

The chain is built from TRBV5-4 and TRBJ1-2; TRBD1 is a possible D gene (6 bases). The germline V gene has CDR1 SGHNT and CDR2 YYREEE (reference sequence). The CDR3 consists of 14 residues. Trimming removed 2 bases at V and 9 bases at J, with 17 bases between. The DNA of the CDR3 is TGTGCCAGCAGCTTTTTGGGGGCCCCTCGATGCTACACCTTC. This gives the protein CASSFLGAPRCYTF. Complete variable domain (other parts from reference TRBV5-4 and TRBJ1-2): ETGVTQSPTHLIKTRGQQVTLRCSSQSGHNTVSWYQQALGQGPQFIFQYYREEENGRGNFPPRFSGLQFPNYSSELNVNALELDDSALYLCASSFLGAPRCYTFGSGTRLTVV.

About this clone: Relative to the germline gene, one junction end is altered; a read error may explain this. V is TRBV15 and J is TRBJ1-5; D is unresolved. In germline, CDR1 is LNHNV, CDR2 YYDKDF (reference sequence). CDR3 length: 15 residues. The CDR3 region is CATTTGGGPTQPQQF. The CDR3 DNA sequence: TGTGCCACCACCACGGGAGGTGGCCCCACTCAGCCCCAGCAATTT.

This chain joins TRBV11-1 and TRBJ2-7; 9 bases align to TRBD1. CDR3 size: 17 residues. Germline trimming cut 1 base from V and 5 bases from J; bases unmatched to any gene: 12. Germline V gene sequence: CDR1 SGHAT, CDR2 FQDESV (reference sequence). Here the CDR3 reads CASSLGASGTGLDEQYF. DNA of the CDR3: TGTGCCAGCAGCTTAGGGGCCTCCGGGACAGGGTTGGACGAGCAGTACTTC.

This clone was detected ten times or more. J is TRBJ1-1 and V is TRBV9, with 9 nucleotides matching TRBD1. Germline V lookup: CDR1 SGDLS, CDR2 YYNGEE. J gave up 4 bases and V 3 bases, and 7 bases lay outside the gene matches. This CDR3 contains 15 residues. CDR3 in amino acids: CASSAGGQGGTEAFF. In nucleotides, the CDR3 is TGTGCCAGCAGCGCTGGGGGACAGGGAGGCACTGAAGCTTTCTTT. The whole variable domain, remainder taken from reference TRBV9 and TRBJ1-1, is DSGVTQTPKHLITATGQRVTLRCSPRSGDLSVYWYQQSLDQGLQFLIQYYNGEERAKGNILERFSAQQFPDLHSELNLSSLELGDSALYFCASSAGGQGGTEAFFGQGTRLTVV.

This clone was seen many times. This chain joins TRBV11-2 and TRBJ2-3; no firm D call. Trimming left V 1 base short and J 2 bases short, with 13 bases between. Germline V gene data show CDR1 as SGHAT and CDR2 as FQNNGV. This CDR3 contains 16 residues. CDR3 amino acids: CASSLVVLTDTDTQYF. In DNA form, the CDR3 reads TGTGCCAGCAGCTTAGTGGTTCTAACGGACACAGATACGCAGTATTTT.

This clone was seen more than once but under ten times. The chain combines TRBV27 with TRBJ2-3; 13 bases are shared with TRBD2. CDR3 length: 15 amino acids. V was clipped by 5 bases and J by 4 bases; unmatched bases: 3. Looked up from germline, CDR1 is MNHEY and CDR2 is SMNVEV (reference sequence). For the CDR3, the DNA is TGTGCCAGCAGTACTAGCGGGAGGGGGGCAGATACGCAGTATTTT. It encodes CASSTSGRGADTQYF.

This clone occurred many times. The rearrangement links TRBV7-9 to TRBJ1-2, with 9 bases aligning to TRBD1. V lost 2 bases to trimming and J lost 6 bases; unmatched junction nucleotides: 7. Germline V gene data show CDR1 as SEHNR and CDR2 as FQNEAQ (reference sequence). This CDR3 is 15 amino acids long. CDR3 nucleotide sequence: TGTGCCAGCAGCTTACGCCGGGACAGGGAAAATGGCTACACCTTC. Residues: CASSLRRDRENGYTF.

In this sample, this clone is medium-sized. The chain combines TRBV27 with TRBJ2-1; D gene ambiguous. The V end was cut by 2 bases, the J end by 4 bases, with 6 bases between. The CDR3 has 13 residues. CDR1 and CDR2 (germline): MNHEY, SMNVEV (reference sequence). Written as DNA, the CDR3 is TGTGCCAGCAGTTTAACATGGTACAATGAGCAGTTCTTC. As protein: CASSLTWYNEQFF.

At least ten counts were recorded for this clone. A much larger clone differs by one base, so this may be a read error. V and J are TRBV6-6 and TRBJ1-3; no reliable D call. V was shortened by 3 bases and J by 9 bases, with 21 bases between the two germline ends. Germline V gene data show CDR1 as MNHNY and CDR2 as SVGAGI (reference sequence). CDR3 size: 16 residues. The CDR3 reads CASSYLGGTIPGTIYF. CDR3 in DNA: TGTGCCAGCAGTTATCTTGGCGGAACTATCCCGGGCACCATATATTTT.

This clone was detected many times. The rearrangement links TRBV10-3 to TRBJ1-2, with 9 bases matching TRBD1. CDR3 size: 20 residues. CDR1 is ENHRY, CDR2 SYGVKD, per germline. V was pared by 0 bases and J by 2 bases, with 16 bases of the junction left unmatched. This CDR3 reads CAISESDILDRGADNYGYTF. The CDR3 region has the DNA TGTGCCATCAGTGAGTCTGATATACTAGACAGGGGGGCGGACAACTATGGCTACACCTTC.

Many counts were recorded for this clone. The chain combines TRBV20-1 with TRBJ2-1; 9 nucleotides align to TRBD1. CDR3 length equals 15 residues. Germline lookup yields CDR1 DFQATT and CDR2 SNEGSKA (reference sequence). V shed 5 bases and J 4 bases; nucleotides not matched to a gene: 9. The CDR3 loop reads CSAGPRQGGYNEQFF. CDR3 coding DNA: TGCAGTGCTGGCCCTCGACAGGGGGGTTACAATGAGCAGTTCTTC.

This clone occurred many times. The gene calls are TRBV5-4 and TRBJ2-7; TRBD2 agrees at 9 bases. Trimming at V came to 4 bases and at J to 1 base, leaving 9 bases not matched to a gene. There are 16 residues in the CDR3. The germline CDR1 and CDR2 sequences are SGHNT and YYREEE (reference sequence). CDR3 bases: TGTGCCAGCAGCCTGGGGCGTCTAGCGGGATCCTACGAGCAGTACTTC. This sequence encodes CASSLGRLAGSYEQYF.

This clone was observed many times. This chain connects TRBV15 to TRBJ2-6; D uncertain. CDR1 is LNHNV and CDR2 is YYDKDF in the germline V gene (reference sequence). The CDR3 sequence is 15 residues long. V lost 3 bases and J lost 6, with 12 bases in between. The CDR3 spells CATSSEAFKANVLTF. The CDR3 nucleotides read TGTGCCACCAGCAGTGAGGCTTTTAAGGCCAACGTCCTGACTTTC.

This clone was counted ten times or more. The J gene is TRBJ2-5, the V gene TRBV9; either TRBD1 or TRBD2 may fit D (5 bases each). V lost 4 bases and J lost 1, with 11 bases in between. CDR3 length equals 14 residues. The germline CDR1 and CDR2 sequences are SGDLS and YYNGEE. CDR3 region: CASSSLGTQETQYF. CDR3 sequence (DNA): TGTGCCAGCAGCTCTCTCGGGACCCAAGAGACCCAGTACTTC.

Details on this clone: One end of the junction varies from germline; a read error may be responsible. V and J are TRBV7-2 and TRBJ2-5, with no clear D. This CDR3 has 15 residues. CDR1 is SGHTA and CDR2 is FQGNSA in the germline V gene. The CDR3 reads CASSLVWASRETQYF. For the CDR3, the DNA is TGTGCTAGCAGCTTAGTGTGGGCATCCCGAGAGACCCAGTACTTC.

This clone qualifies as medium-sized. The chain carries TRBV5-4 and TRBJ2-3; TRBD2 matches at 7 bases. V dropped 4 bases and J dropped 3; count of bases not matched to a gene: 5. CDR1 SGHNT and CDR2 YYREEE come from the germline V gene (reference sequence). CDR3 length equals 14 residues. The CDR3 DNA reads as TGTGCCAGCAGCCCAGGGAGGGAGACAGATACGCAGTATTTT. Translated: CASSPGRETDTQYF. The full variable domain, completed using reference TRBV5-4 and TRBJ2-3, is ETGVTQSPTHLIKTRGQQVTLRCSSQSGHNTVSWYQQALGQGPQFIFQYYREEENGRGNFPPRFSGLQFPNYSSELNVNALELDDSALYLCASSPGRETDTQYFGPGTRLTVL.